Reported below is one TCR beta chain. This CDR3 is 12 amino acids long. J was trimmed by 8 bases and V by 6 bases; bases with no gene match: 4. Germline CDR1 reads KGHSH; CDR2 reads LQKENI. This sample is part of a study of cytomegalovirus exposure and HLA in healthy donors. Vbeta (60) and Jbeta (13) primers were used in the PCR. In the original workflow: Unique TCR beta chains numbered about 79 million in a later analysis, with roughly 10 million shared. This table comes from immunoSEQ multiplex PCR, and its TCRdb copy is limited to in-frame clones, with some not included. The V and J calls and clone size come from that table; D and trimming were worked out from the DNA. The repertoire holds approximately 170,000 clones, with over 70% as singletons.

The material sequenced was PBMCs. V usage is TRBV18 and J usage is TRBJ2-1; 7 bases map to TRBD2. The receptor comes from a young woman in good health and CMV-seropositive. The CDR3 sequence: CASSHAGDEQFF. As DNA, the CDR3 is TGTGCCAGCTCTCACGCGGGGGATGAGCAGTTCTTC.